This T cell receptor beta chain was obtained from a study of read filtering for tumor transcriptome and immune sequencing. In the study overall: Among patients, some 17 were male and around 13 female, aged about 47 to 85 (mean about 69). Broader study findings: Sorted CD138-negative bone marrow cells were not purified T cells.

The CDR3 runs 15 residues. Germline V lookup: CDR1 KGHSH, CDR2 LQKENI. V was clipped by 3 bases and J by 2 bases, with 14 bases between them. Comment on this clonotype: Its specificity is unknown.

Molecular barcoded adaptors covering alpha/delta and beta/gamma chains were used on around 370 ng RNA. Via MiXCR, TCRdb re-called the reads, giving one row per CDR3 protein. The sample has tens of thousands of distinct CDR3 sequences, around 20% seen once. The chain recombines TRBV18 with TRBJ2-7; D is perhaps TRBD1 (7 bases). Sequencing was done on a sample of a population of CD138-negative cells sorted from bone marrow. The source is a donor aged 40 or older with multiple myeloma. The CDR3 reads CASSPGAGGTYEQYF. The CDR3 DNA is TGTGCCAGCTCACCCGGGGCAGGGGGGACCTACGAGCAGTACTTC. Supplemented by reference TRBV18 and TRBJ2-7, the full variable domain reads NAGVMQNPRHLVRRRGQEARLRCSPMKGHSHVYWYRQLPEEGLKFMVYLQKENIIDESGMPKERFSAEFPKEGPSILRIQQVVRGDSAAYFCASSPGAGGTYEQYFGPGTRLTVT.